This TCR beta chain came from a study of graft-versus-host responses after intestinal transplantation. Study-level background: Grafts that recipients had were multivisceral, liver-intestinal, or isolated intestinal transplants. Tacrolimus plus steroids were given to all recipients for approximately three years, preceded by anti-thymocyte globulin induction.

The CDR3 has 15 amino acids. The germline CDR1 and CDR2 sequences are SGDLS and YYNGEE. The junction had 7 bases not matched to a gene; V was cut back by 2 bases and J by 4 bases. TCRdb keeps only in-frame clones here, not all; method: immunoSEQ multiplex PCR. The repertoire holds under 20,000 clones, with 86% as singletons. This chain connects TRBV9 to TRBJ1-1; 8 positions match TRBD1. The input for sequencing was PBMCs, taken about 240 days after intestinal transplant. This clonotype was sampled from a human patient who received an intestinal transplant, so some T cells may come from the graft donor. CDR3 residues: CASSVETGVSTEAFF. CDR3 sequence (DNA): TGTGCCAGCAGCGTTGAGACAGGGGTTAGCACTGAAGCTTTCTTT.